A selection of T cell receptor beta chains follows, all from one sample in a study of T cells in Graves' hyperthyroidism and ophthalmopathy. TCRdb independently ran MiXCR on the multiplex PCR reads; one entry per CDR3 protein. Of around 300,000 distinct CDR3 sequences in the sample, approximately 13% are singletons; the top ten hold roughly 24%. Sample: blood. These receptors all come from a woman aged 25 to 45 with Graves' hyperthyroidism. CDR3s include the opening cysteine and the closing phenylalanine or tryptophan. The D gene is left open where the match is weak. Clone size is given for some rows only: seen once, a few or many times, or a class if the clone is expanded.

CDR3nt: TGCGCCAGCAGCCAAGAGTCAGAGGGGACCGGGGAGCTGTTTTTT
CDR3aa: CASSQESEGTGELFF
abundance: -
d_gene: -
v_gene: TRBV4-3
j_gene: TRBJ2-2

CDR3nt: TGTGCCAGCAGTTTATGGGGCCTGATGCAAGTGACGGGAGCCCCCGAGCAGTTCTTC
CDR3aa: CASSLWGLMQVTGAPEQFF
abundance: few
d_gene: -
v_gene: TRBV28
j_gene: TRBJ2-1

CDR3nt: TGTGCCAGCAGCTTTCTCGCGGGAGGCTCCTCCTACGAGCAGTACTTC
CDR3aa: CASSFLAGGSSYEQYF
abundance: many
d_gene: TRBD2
v_gene: TRBV11-2
j_gene: TRBJ2-7

CDR3nt: TGTGCCAGCAGTTATCCCAGGAGCTCCTACGAGCAGTACTTC
CDR3aa: CASSYPRSSYEQYF
abundance: -
d_gene: -
v_gene: TRBV28
j_gene: TRBJ2-7

CDR3nt: TGCAGTGCTAGAGATCCGGCTGGGGCGTCCAACAATGAGCAGTTCTTC
CDR3aa: CSARDPAGASNNEQFF
abundance: many
d_gene: -
v_gene: TRBV20-1
j_gene: TRBJ2-1

CDR3nt: TGTGCCAGTAGTATTCTCTTTTGGACGTTTAGTCAGCCCCAGCATTTT
CDR3aa: CASSILFWTFSQPQHF
abundance: -
d_gene: -
v_gene: TRBV19
j_gene: TRBJ1-5

CDR3nt: TGCAGCGTTGGGGGGGACCTCAATGAGCAGTTCTTC
CDR3aa: CSVGGDLNEQFF
abundance: few
d_gene: -
v_gene: TRBV29-1
j_gene: TRBJ2-1

CDR3nt: TGTGCCAGCAGTTACTCGAGTAAGCACGGTCCCGAGCAGTACTTC
CDR3aa: CASSYSSKHGPEQYF
abundance: many
d_gene: -
v_gene: TRBV6-6
j_gene: TRBJ2-7

CDR3nt: TGCAGTGCCCGCTGGACTAGATGTGATCTAAACACCGGGGAGCTGTTTTTT
CDR3aa: CSARWTRCDLNTGELFF
abundance: many
d_gene: TRBD2
v_gene: TRBV20-1
j_gene: TRBJ2-2

CDR3nt: TGTGCCAGCAGTCCCAGATCAGGGGGCGCCTACGAAAAACTGTTTTTT
CDR3aa: CASSPRSGGAYEKLFF
abundance: many
d_gene: TRBD1
v_gene: TRBV28
j_gene: TRBJ1-4

CDR3nt: TGTGCCAGCAGCTACACCTTCAGGGGTGATTACACTGAAGCTTTCTTT
CDR3aa: CASSYTFRGDYTEAFF
abundance: many
d_gene: -
v_gene: TRBV7-8
j_gene: TRBJ1-1

CDR3nt: TGCAGTGCAATGTTCCCGGATACGCAGTATTTT
CDR3aa: CSAMFPDTQYF
abundance: many
d_gene: -
v_gene: TRBV20-1
j_gene: TRBJ2-3

CDR3nt: TGTGCCAGTAGGGACAGGGAGTATCAGCCCCAGCATTTT
CDR3aa: CASRDREYQPQHF
abundance: many
d_gene: TRBD1
v_gene: TRBV6-1
j_gene: TRBJ1-5

CDR3nt: TGTGCCAGCTCACCACCGCTAGCGGAGCACTACAATGAGCAGTTCTTC
CDR3aa: CASSPPLAEHYNEQFF
abundance: few
d_gene: TRBD2
v_gene: TRBV18
j_gene: TRBJ2-1

CDR3nt: TGTGCCAGCAGGGAACGGCGTCCGGGACAGGCACGTCTCTATGGCTACACCTTC
CDR3aa: CASRERRPGQARLYGYTF
abundance: many
d_gene: TRBD1
v_gene: TRBV2
j_gene: TRBJ1-2

CDR3nt: TGTGCCAGCAGTCCCGGACTGAACGAAGCTTTCTTT
CDR3aa: CASSPGLNEAFF
abundance: many
d_gene: -
v_gene: TRBV6-1
j_gene: TRBJ1-1

CDR3nt: TGTGCCAGCAGTTACCTACAAAGTGCGGGCACTGAAGCTTTCTTT
CDR3aa: CASSYLQSAGTEAFF
abundance: -
d_gene: -
v_gene: TRBV6-2/TRBV6-3
j_gene: TRBJ1-1

CDR3nt: TGTGCCAGCAGATCCGGGAGCACCTACGAGCAGTACTTC
CDR3aa: CASRSGSTYEQYF
abundance: many
d_gene: -
v_gene: TRBV12-3/TRBV12-4
j_gene: TRBJ2-7

CDR3nt: TGCAGTGCCCCGGGGGCAGCGGGAGTTATCAATGAGCAGTTCTTC
CDR3aa: CSAPGAAGVINEQFF
abundance: many
d_gene: TRBD2
v_gene: TRBV20-1
j_gene: TRBJ2-1

CDR3nt: TGTGCCAGCAGTTTTCAAGGCAGGGATGAAAAACTGTTTTTT
CDR3aa: CASSFQGRDEKLFF
abundance: few
d_gene: -
v_gene: TRBV28
j_gene: TRBJ1-4

CDR3nt: TGTGCCAGCAGGGAGTTTCTGGACACCGGGGAGCTGTTTTTT
CDR3aa: CASREFLDTGELFF
abundance: -
d_gene: -
v_gene: TRBV6-1
j_gene: TRBJ2-2

CDR3nt: TGTGCCAGCAGCTTTGGGAAAGGCCAGGGAGACATTCAGTACTTC
CDR3aa: CASSFGKGQGDIQYF
abundance: -
d_gene: -
v_gene: TRBV7-9
j_gene: TRBJ2-4

CDR3nt: TGTGCCAGCAGTTTATCAGGACTTCTTGGTGGCCATAAAGAGACCCAGTACTTC
CDR3aa: CASSLSGLLGGHKETQYF
abundance: -
d_gene: -
v_gene: TRBV27
j_gene: TRBJ2-5

CDR3nt: TGTGCCAGCAAAATGACCGGAAACACTGAAGCTTTCTTT
CDR3aa: CASKMTGNTEAFF
abundance: -
d_gene: -
v_gene: TRBV5-4
j_gene: TRBJ1-1

CDR3nt: TGTGCCAGCAGTGTGCGGCCGTCCGGTATCGGCACTGAAGCTTTCTTT
CDR3aa: CASSVRPSGIGTEAFF
abundance: many
d_gene: -
v_gene: TRBV2
j_gene: TRBJ1-1

CDR3nt: TGTGCCAGCAGCTGGGACAGGCAACCGACATTGGGCGAGCAGTACTTC
CDR3aa: CASSWDRQPTLGEQYF
abundance: many
d_gene: TRBD1
v_gene: TRBV7-8
j_gene: TRBJ2-7

CDR3nt: TGTGCCAGCAGTTATAACCAGCGGGGCACAGATACGCAGTATTTT
CDR3aa: CASSYNQRGTDTQYF
abundance: many
d_gene: -
v_gene: TRBV6-5
j_gene: TRBJ2-3

CDR3nt: TGTGCCAGCAGTGAGGCTGGGTCTGTGCAGTTCTTC
CDR3aa: CASSEAGSVQFF
abundance: many
d_gene: -
v_gene: TRBV2
j_gene: TRBJ2-1

CDR3nt: TGTTCCAGCAGTTTAGCAACGGGAGCCGTTAACACCATATATTTT
CDR3aa: CSSSLATGAVNTIYF
abundance: -
d_gene: -
v_gene: TRBV12-3/TRBV12-4
j_gene: TRBJ1-3

CDR3nt: TGTGCCAGCAGCCGGCGGCTAGCGGGCCGTAGCACAGATACGCAGTATTTT
CDR3aa: CASSRRLAGRSTDTQYF
abundance: many
d_gene: TRBD2
v_gene: TRBV12-3/TRBV12-4
j_gene: TRBJ2-3

CDR3nt: TGCGCCAGCAGCAAGACGGGGGGCTCGGAGACCCAGTACTTC
CDR3aa: CASSKTGGSETQYF
abundance: few
d_gene: -
v_gene: TRBV4-3
j_gene: TRBJ2-5

CDR3nt: TGCGCCAGCAGCTATAATCCTTCTTCTACCCGACAGGGACGGGGGAACACTGAAGCTTTCTTT
CDR3aa: CASSYNPSSTRQGRGNTEAFF
abundance: -
d_gene: TRBD1
v_gene: TRBV5-1
j_gene: TRBJ1-1

CDR3nt: TGTGCCAGCAGCCCTACGCGGGGTGCGGGAAGTCAGACCCAGTACTTC
CDR3aa: CASSPTRGAGSQTQYF
abundance: many
d_gene: -
v_gene: TRBV11-2
j_gene: TRBJ2-5

CDR3nt: TGTGCCTGGAGCCTATTAGCGGGATCTCCCACAGATACGCAGTATTTT
CDR3aa: CAWSLLAGSPTDTQYF
abundance: few
d_gene: TRBD2
v_gene: TRBV30
j_gene: TRBJ2-3

CDR3nt: TGTGCCAGCAGTTCGGAGGCTCCTAACACCATATATTTT
CDR3aa: CASSSEAPNTIYF
abundance: -
d_gene: -
v_gene: TRBV28
j_gene: TRBJ1-3

CDR3nt: TGTGCCAGCAGTCTCCCCGGGACTCTCGCCGGGGAGCTGTTTTTT
CDR3aa: CASSLPGTLAGELFF
abundance: -
d_gene: -
v_gene: TRBV28
j_gene: TRBJ2-2

CDR3nt: TGTGCCAGCACTTGGGACAGGATACGGACCCAGTACTTC
CDR3aa: CASTWDRIRTQYF
abundance: many
d_gene: TRBD1
v_gene: TRBV12-3/TRBV12-4
j_gene: TRBJ2-5

CDR3nt: TGCGCCAGCAGCTTGGGCTTGGCTAGCGGGAGTACAGATACGCAGTATTTT
CDR3aa: CASSLGLASGSTDTQYF
abundance: many
d_gene: TRBD2
v_gene: TRBV5-1
j_gene: TRBJ2-3

CDR3nt: TGCAGCGTTGAAGTTCAGGGGGCGGGGACCGGGGAGCTGTTTTTT
CDR3aa: CSVEVQGAGTGELFF
abundance: -
d_gene: TRBD1
v_gene: TRBV29-1
j_gene: TRBJ2-2

CDR3nt: TGCGCCAGCAGCTCTCGTCCTGGCAGGGTCGAGACCCAGTACTTC
CDR3aa: CASSSRPGRVETQYF
abundance: -
d_gene: -
v_gene: TRBV5-1
j_gene: TRBJ2-5

CDR3nt: TGTGCCACCCCTCCCTCCGGGACAAGAAATGAAAAACTGTTTTTT
CDR3aa: CATPPSGTRNEKLFF
abundance: -
d_gene: -
v_gene: TRBV6-4
j_gene: TRBJ1-4

CDR3nt: TGTGCCACCAGCAGAGTCCAGGGGTACTCTGGAAACACCATATATTTT
CDR3aa: CATSRVQGYSGNTIYF
abundance: -
d_gene: -
v_gene: TRBV15
j_gene: TRBJ1-3

CDR3nt: TGTGCCAGCAGCCCCGGGGGGGGGTTCCAAGAGACCCAGTACTTC
CDR3aa: CASSPGGGFQETQYF
abundance: many
d_gene: TRBD2
v_gene: TRBV7-3
j_gene: TRBJ2-5

CDR3nt: TGTGCCAGCAGCTCACCCGGGACTAGCGGGAGCGGGTGGGAAGAGACCCAGTACTTC
CDR3aa: CASSSPGTSGSGWEETQYF
abundance: many
d_gene: TRBD2
v_gene: TRBV9
j_gene: TRBJ2-5

CDR3nt: TGTGCCAGCTTGGCGCGGCACGGCACAGATACGCAGTATTTT
CDR3aa: CASLARHGTDTQYF
abundance: many
d_gene: -
v_gene: TRBV6-1
j_gene: TRBJ2-3

CDR3nt: TGTGCCAGCAGCTTAGAGAGGAGCTCCTACAATGAGCAGTTCTTC
CDR3aa: CASSLERSSYNEQFF
abundance: many
d_gene: -
v_gene: TRBV11-2
j_gene: TRBJ2-1

CDR3nt: TGTGCCAGCAGTTACCTCTCTGGGGGGGCTGCAGGCTACACCTTC
CDR3aa: CASSYLSGGAAGYTF
abundance: many
d_gene: -
v_gene: TRBV28
j_gene: TRBJ1-2

CDR3nt: TGCAGCGTTTCGCCCGGGACAGACACAGATACGCAGTATTTT
CDR3aa: CSVSPGTDTDTQYF
abundance: -
d_gene: TRBD1
v_gene: TRBV29-1
j_gene: TRBJ2-3

CDR3nt: TGTGCCAGCTCCGACAGGGTAAATGAAAAACTGTTTTTT
CDR3aa: CASSDRVNEKLFF
abundance: few
d_gene: TRBD1
v_gene: TRBV18
j_gene: TRBJ1-4